These 26 T cell receptor beta chains originate from one sample sequenced in a study of T cell repertoires in cytomegalovirus infection. TCRdb re-analysed the reads in MiXCR, keeping a single row per CDR3 protein. The data contain approximately 910,000 distinct CDR3 sequences, approximately 32% of them singletons. Their target antigens are unknown. The sample here was cultured CD8+ T cells from PBMCs, taken from culture after CMV antigen stimulation. These receptors came from a human donor in good health (CMV status not recorded). Some clones in this sample may be carry-over from other donors' samples.

The chain couples TRBV6-2 or TRBV6-3 to TRBJ1-2; 7 positions match TRBD1. The V gene end was trimmed by 4 bases and the J gene end by 6 bases; junction bases not matched to a gene: 14. Germline V gene lookup returns CDR1 MNHEY and CDR2 SVGEGT. CDR3 size: 16 residues. CDR3 sequence reads: CASSSYSEGGTDGYTF. CDR3 nucleotide sequence: TGTGCCAGCAGTTCATACTCAGAGGGCGGGACAGATGGCTACACCTTC.

This clonotype came up a few times. This chain links TRBV27 with TRBJ1-4; 7 bases fit TRBD1. The CDR3 loop spans 14 amino acids. Germline V gene lookup returns CDR1 MNHEY and CDR2 SMNVEV (reference sequence). V gave up 5 bases and J gave up 4 bases; unmatched junction bases: 4. The CDR3 loop reads CASSPTGVNEKLFF. CDR3 bases: TGTGCCAGCAGTCCTACAGGGGTTAATGAAAAACTGTTTTTT.

This sequence joins TRBV28 and TRBJ1-5; TRBD1 agrees at 12 bases. CDR1 and CDR2 (germline): MDHEN, SYDVKM. V shed 6 bases, J shed 6 bases, and the junction held 18 bases outside the gene matches. There are 19 residues in the CDR3. CDR3 in DNA: TGTGCCAGCAGGCCGTTCTTCCGTGGGACAGGGGGCTATTTTCAGCCCCAGCATTTT. It specifies CASRPFFRGTGGYFQPQHF.

This clonotype was seen ten or more times. The CDR3 loop reads CASSIRLSAGADTQYF. In DNA form, the CDR3 reads TGTGCCAGCAGTATTCGTCTTTCGGCGGGGGCAGATACGCAGTATTTT. The V and J genes are TRBV28 and TRBJ2-3; the match to TRBD2 covers 7 bases. With 5 bases clipped from V and 4 bases from J, the junction kept 12 bases outside the gene matches. Germline CDR1 and CDR2: MDHEN and SYDVKM. The CDR3 is 16 residues long. Variable domain in full (rest from reference TRBV28 and TRBJ2-3): DVKVTQSSRYLVKRTGEKVFLECVQDMDHENMFWYRQDPGLGLRLIYFSYDVKMKEKGDIPEGYSVSREKKERFSLILESASTNQTSMYLCASSIRLSAGADTQYFGPGTRLTVL.

There are many counts of this clonotype. This sequence joins TRBV4-3 and TRBJ1-1, with unresolved D. CDR3 length: 14 amino acids. Germline values: CDR1 LGHNA, CDR2 YSLEER. V was shortened by 0 bases and J by 2 bases, with 7 bases between the two germline ends. CDR3 sequence reads: CASSQDTANTEAFF. DNA for the CDR3: TGCGCCAGCAGCCAAGATACAGCTAACACTGAAGCTTTCTTT.

This chain links TRBV7-2 with TRBJ1-1; 8 bases are shared with TRBD1. In germline, CDR1 is SGHTA, CDR2 FQGNSA. This CDR3 is built from 13 residues. Trimming took 7 bases from V and 4 from J; bases not matched to a gene: 5. CDR3 nucleotide sequence: TGTGCCAGCAACCTACAGGGGGTCACTGAAGCTTTCTTT. Translation: CASNLQGVTEAFF.

The J gene is TRBJ2-5, the V gene TRBV24-1, with 8 nucleotides matching TRBD1. Germline trimming cut 4 bases from V and 4 bases from J; bases unmatched to any gene: 4. The CDR3 extends over 14 amino acids. CDR1 is KGHDR, CDR2 SFDVKD, per germline. The CDR3 DNA reads TGTGCCACCAGTGACAGGGGGCTGGGAGAGACCCAGTACTTC. It specifies CATSDRGLGETQYF.

This clonotype was observed a few times. The chain is built from TRBV27 and TRBJ2-6, with 9 bases aligning to TRBD1. V was clipped by 6 bases and J by 2 bases; unmatched bases: 5. Germline V CDR1 and CDR2: MNHEY, SMNVEV (reference sequence). There are 16 residues in the CDR3. The CDR3 sequence is CASSLQGAAGANVLTF. The CDR3 DNA follows: TGTGCCAGCAGCCTACAGGGGGCTGCTGGGGCCAACGTCCTGACTTTC.

As concerns this clonotype: A much larger clone is a single base away; this may be a read error. The CDR3 is CASSSGRPAGGYTGELFF. The DNA of the CDR3 is TGTGCCAGCAGTTCCGGGCGACCAGCGGGGGGGTACACCGGGGAGCTGTTTTTT. V gene TRBV7-2 combines with J gene TRBJ2-2, with 10 bases identical to TRBD2. There are 18 residues in the CDR3. CDR1 and CDR2 from the germline V gene are SGHTA and FQGNSA. The trim removed 6 bases at V and 3 bases at J, leaving 13 bases unmatched.

This clonotype has a handful of counts. The rearrangement links TRBV12-3 or TRBV12-4 to TRBJ2-2; a weak D match, TRBD2 (5 bases). V lost 5 bases to trimming and J lost 7 bases, with 11 bases between them. The CDR3 is 13 residues long. The CDR3 sequence is CASSRSAGGELFF. The CDR3 nucleotides are TGTGCCAGCAGTCGGTCGGCGGGCGGGGAGCTGTTTTTT.

This clonotype was seen repeatedly, ten times or more. The chain has TRBV7-6 and TRBJ1-1, with D possibly being TRBD1 (5 bases). The CDR3 is made up of 17 amino acids. Deletions cut 5 bases from V and 1 base from J, with 20 bases between. In germline, CDR1 is SGHVS, CDR2 FNYEAQ. The CDR3, as DNA: TGTGCCAGCAGCGTCACTCAGGGAGGGGCATGGAACACTGAAGCTTTCTTT. Protein sequence: CASSVTQGGAWNTEAFF.

The table lists this clonotype with a few counts. The CDR3 DNA sequence: TGCGCCAGCAGCTTGAGACACGGCCCCTACGAGCAGTACTTC. Protein: CASSLRHGPYEQYF. This chain connects TRBV5-1 to TRBJ2-7; D remains ambiguous. V lost 1 base and J 2 bases, leaving 10 bases between the germline ends. Germline V gene sequence: CDR1 SGHRS, CDR2 YFSETQ. The CDR3 length is 14 residues.

As concerns this clonotype: This sequence may be a read error, since a much larger clone differs from it by one base. J is TRBJ2-2 and V is TRBV7-8; D ambiguous. Germline V CDR1 and CDR2: SGHVS, FQNEAQ. This CDR3 has 15 amino acids. The CDR3: CTSSLDGHRTGELFF. CDR3 nucleotides: TGTACCAGCAGCTTAGATGGGCATCGCACCGGGGAGCTGTTTTTT.

This clonotype was counted between two and nine times. The DNA for the CDR3 is TGTGCCAGCAGTTGGGTGGAGACAGTTGGGGCCTATGGCTACACCTTC. Its translation is CASSWVETVGAYGYTF. J is TRBJ1-2 and V is TRBV12-3 or TRBV12-4; possibly TRBD1 for D (5 bases). V lost 4 bases to trimming and J lost 4 bases, with 19 bases between them. This CDR3 has 16 residues.

In this sample, this clonotype turned up a few times. The CDR3 loop reads CSATKRGDSTDTQYF. CDR3 coding DNA: TGCAGTGCTACTAAGCGGGGGGATAGCACAGATACGCAGTATTTT. The V call is TRBV20-1, the J call TRBJ2-3, with 9 bases that match TRBD2. This CDR3 has 15 amino acids. Germline values: CDR1 DFQATT, CDR2 SNEGSKA (reference sequence). The trim removed 4 bases at V and 0 bases at J, leaving 5 bases unmatched.

This clonotype is a singleton in its sample. V and J are TRBV20-1 and TRBJ2-1; 11 bases are shared with TRBD2. From germline, CDR1 is DFQATT and CDR2 SNEGSKA (reference sequence). V lost 3 bases and J lost 8; bases outside the gene matches: 9. The CDR3 runs 15 residues. The CDR3, as DNA: TGCAGTGCTAGTCGTAGCGGGGGGGCCGGGGATGAGCAGTTCTTC. As protein: CSASRSGGAGDEQFF.

The chain employs TRBV28 and TRBJ2-1; D is uncertain. The CDR3 contains 15 residues. Germline V CDR1 and CDR2: MDHEN, SYDVKM. V dropped 8 bases and J dropped 0 bases, with 14 bases sitting between them. This CDR3 reads CASAVRLGSYNEQFF. The CDR3 nucleotides read TGTGCCAGCGCAGTGAGGCTAGGCTCCTACAATGAGCAGTTCTTC. The complete variable domain, with remaining parts taken from reference TRBV28 and TRBJ2-1, reads DVKVTQSSRYLVKRTGEKVFLECVQDMDHENMFWYRQDPGLGLRLIYFSYDVKMKEKGDIPEGYSVSREKKERFSLILESASTNQTSMYLCASAVRLGSYNEQFFGPGTRLTVL.

The chain uses TRBV7-9 and TRBJ2-1; 10 nucleotides match TRBD2. The CDR3 totals 16 residues. Germline trimming cut 2 bases from V and 8 bases from J; bases unmatched to any gene: 9. Per germline, CDR1 SEHNR and CDR2 FQNEAQ (reference sequence). Here the CDR3 DNA reads TGTGCCAGCAGCTTACCCCCTAGCGGGGGCGGCGATGAGCAGTTCTTC. Translating it yields CASSLPPSGGGDEQFF.

The chain couples TRBV10-2 to TRBJ2-7; TRBD1 matches 8 bases. Germline V lookup: CDR1 WSHSY, CDR2 SAAADI. With 3 bases clipped from V and 4 bases from J, the junction kept 5 bases outside the gene matches. The CDR3 sequence is 14 residues long. The CDR3 bases are TGCGCCAGCAGTGATTCAGGGGGCCTTTACGAGCAGTACTTC. Translated: CASSDSGGLYEQYF.

This clonotype was found a few times. The rearrangement joins TRBV27 to TRBJ2-3, with TRBD2 matching over 7 bases. The CDR3 extends over 15 amino acids. In germline, CDR1 is MNHEY, CDR2 SMNVEV (reference sequence). The V and J ends lost 2 bases and 0 bases, in that order; junction bases with no gene match: 2. This chain's CDR3 is CASSLLAASTDTQYF. The CDR3 DNA is TGTGCCAGCAGTTTACTAGCGGCTAGCACAGATACGCAGTATTTT.

This clonotype was seen many times. V usage is TRBV7-8 and J usage is TRBJ2-7; 7 bases agree with TRBD1. CDR3 length equals 15 residues. Per the germline V gene, CDR1 is SGHVS and CDR2 is FQNEAQ. V shed 2 bases, J shed 6 bases, and the junction held 10 bases outside the gene matches. The CDR3 protein is CASSLRGQGVSEQYF. The CDR3 bases are TGTGCCAGCAGCTTAAGGGGGCAGGGGGTCTCCGAGCAGTACTTC.

This clonotype was counted a few times. The CDR3 DNA reads as TGTGCCAGCAGCTTATACCTTACGGGGAACCTTACCTACGAGCAGTACTTC. This codes for CASSLYLTGNLTYEQYF. The genes are TRBV7-9 and TRBJ2-7; tentative D call: TRBD2 (5 bases). CDR3 length: 17 amino acids. Trimming removed 2 bases at V and 2 bases at J, with 19 bases between. Per germline, CDR1 SEHNR and CDR2 FQNEAQ (reference sequence). The whole variable domain, filled in from reference TRBV7-9 and TRBJ2-7, reads DTGVSQNPRHKITKRGQNVTFRCDPISEHNRLYWYRQTLGQGPEFLTYFQNEAQLEKSRLLSDRFSAERPKGSFSTLEIQRTEQGDSAMYLCASSLYLTGNLTYEQYFGPGTRLTVT.

In this sample, this clonotype turned up once. The chain carries TRBV12-3 or TRBV12-4 and TRBJ2-2; no clear D. V was shortened by 1 base and J by 1 base, with 10 bases between the two germline ends. This CDR3 is built from 16 residues. In DNA form, the CDR3 reads TGTGCCAGCAGTTTAGTAACCTTCCGGAACACCGGGGAGCTGTTTTTT. It is translated as CASSLVTFRNTGELFF.

This clonotype was detected only a few times. The genes are TRBV7-9 and TRBJ2-3; perhaps TRBD2 as D (6 bases). The CDR3 has 13 residues. CDR1 is SEHNR, CDR2 FQNEAQ, per germline (reference sequence). The ends were cut back, 5 bases at V and 7 bases at J, with 13 bases in the middle. Here the CDR3 reads CASSPVGGNTQYF. For the CDR3, the DNA is TGTGCCAGCAGCCCCGTGGGGGGTAATACGCAGTATTTT.

This clonotype was recorded at least ten times. The V and J genes are TRBV7-2 and TRBJ1-2, with 9 bases lining up with TRBD1. J gave up 8 bases and V 5 bases, and 15 bases lay outside the gene matches. The CDR3 contains 16 residues. Germline-derived CDR1 and CDR2 are SGHTA and FQGNSA. The CDR3 DNA follows: TGTGCCAGCAGCCCTAGCGTTGGGGACAGGGAAACCGGCTACACCTTC. Its translation is CASSPSVGDRETGYTF.

The CDR3 DNA sequence: TGTGCCAGCAGTTTACTCGGACAGGGGGCGCTCGGCTACACCTTC. Its protein is CASSLLGQGALGYTF. The chain is built from TRBV27 and TRBJ1-2, with 11 bases lining up with TRBD1. Germline assignment: CDR1 MNHEY and CDR2 SMNVEV (reference sequence). The CDR3 totals 15 residues. The ends lost 2 bases at V and 8 bases at J; junction bases unmatched: 7.